These T cell receptor beta chains were read from a single sample in a study of CD8 T cells in ankylosing spondylitis. TCRdb used MiXCR to reprocess the 5' RACE reads, holding one entry per CDR3 protein. This table holds under 950,000 distinct CDR3 sequences, 15% to 20% found once. Sequencing input: blood, either unsorted or a sorted T cell fraction (not recorded which). Receptors were obtained from a male donor with ankylosing spondylitis. CDR3s include the opening cysteine and the closing phenylalanine or tryptophan. The D gene is left open where the match is weak. Some rows have no size entry. The others give once, few or many, or a class for an expanded clone.

v_gene,j_gene,d_gene,abundance,CDR3aa,CDR3nt
TRBV4-1,TRBJ2-7,TRBD2,many,CASSQPLSGVLYEQYF,TGCGCCAGCAGCCAACCTCTTAGCGGGGTCTTATACGAGCAGTACTTC
TRBV20-1,TRBJ2-3,TRBD1,.,CSATPTGTARGDTQYF,TGCAGTGCTACTCCCACCGGGACAGCTAGGGGAGATACGCAGTATTTT
TRBV6-2/TRBV6-3,TRBJ2-1,TRBD2,.,CASSYSRTSGPNEQFF,TGTGCCAGCAGTTACTCGAGGACTAGCGGGCCGAATGAGCAGTTCTTC
TRBV20-1,TRBJ2-2,TRBD2,few,CSAREGLASGELFF,TGCAGTGCTAGAGAGGGACTAGCGTCCGGGGAGCTGTTTTTT
TRBV2,TRBJ2-3,.,many,CASSDDSYTDTQYF,TGTGCCAGCAGTGATGACTCCTACACAGATACGCAGTATTTT
TRBV7-9,TRBJ1-4,.,few,CASTDQTENEKLFF,TGTGCCAGCACCGATCAGACAGAGAATGAAAAACTGTTTTTT
TRBV27,TRBJ1-2,.,.,CASSRGFYGYTF,TGTGCCAGCAGCCGCGGGTTCTATGGCTACACCTTC
TRBV27,TRBJ2-7,TRBD1,few,CASSLSGTGSYEQYF,TGTGCCAGCAGTTTATCAGGGACAGGTTCCTACGAGCAGTACTTC
TRBV6-1,TRBJ2-1,TRBD1,.,CASSWGQGYNEQFF,TGTGCCAGCAGCTGGGGACAGGGTTACAATGAGCAGTTCTTC
TRBV2,TRBJ1-1,TRBD1,few,CASSDSRQGRAFF,TGTGCCAGCAGTGATTCCCGACAGGGACGAGCTTTCTTT
TRBV5-1,TRBJ1-4,.,.,CASKGTPEKLFF,TGCGCCAGCAAAGGGACCCCGGAAAAACTGTTTTTT
TRBV9,TRBJ2-3,TRBD2,few,CASSVASGRVLGADTQYF,TGTGCCAGCAGCGTAGCTAGCGGGAGGGTGTTGGGCGCAGATACGCAGTATTTT
TRBV29-1,TRBJ1-4,.,.,CSARDNSNEKLFF,TGCAGCGCCCGGGACAATTCTAATGAAAAACTGTTTTTT
TRBV12-3/TRBV12-4,TRBJ1-1,.,.,CASSPDFGGKLAEAFF,TGTGCCAGCAGCCCTGACTTTGGGGGCAAATTGGCTGAAGCTTTCTTT